One and the same sample provided the 27 T cell receptor beta chains below, sequenced in a study of blood T cell repertoires in COVID-19. Method: immunoSEQ multiplex PCR; TCRdb's copy keeps in-frame clones and lacks some. The table has about 160,000 clones, roughly 89% seen once. The source material was peripheral blood. The receptors here all came from a woman in her sixties who had recovered from COVID-19.

The V call is TRBV28, the J call TRBJ1-2; D might be TRBD1 (5 bases). The germline V gene encodes CDR1 MDHEN and CDR2 SYDVKM. The V end was cut by 7 bases, the J end by 6 bases, with 18 bases between. CDR3 length: 14 amino acids. The CDR3 bases are TGTGCCAGCATCTCAGGGACTATGGATAATGGCTACACCTTC. Its protein is CASISGTMDNGYTF.

The chain links TRBV6-5 to TRBJ2-5; 10 bases are a match to TRBD2. J gave up 5 bases and V 8 bases, and 11 bases lay outside the gene matches. The CDR3 consists of 15 residues. Per the germline V gene, CDR1 is MNHEY and CDR2 is SVGAGI. Here the CDR3 reads CASEEGLAASETQYF. The CDR3 bases are TGTGCCAGCGAAGAAGGACTAGCGGCCTCGGAGACCCAGTACTTC.

This clone was seen just once. V and J are TRBV10-1 and TRBJ2-1; TRBD2 agrees at 11 bases. CDR1 is WNHNN, CDR2 SYGVQD, per germline (reference sequence). CDR3 length: 19 amino acids. J gave up 4 bases and V 2 bases, and 13 bases lay outside the gene matches. The CDR3 DNA is TGCGCCAGCAGTGAGCCCCGACCCCGACTAGCGGGGAAGTACAATGAGCAGTTCTTC. Translated, it gives CASSEPRPRLAGKYNEQFF.

V and J are TRBV19 and TRBJ2-6, with 7 positions matching TRBD1. Germline V lookup: CDR1 LNHDA, CDR2 SQIVND (reference sequence). Trimming took 5 bases from V and 8 from J; bases not matched to a gene: 15. The CDR3 sequence is 17 residues long. The DNA of the CDR3 is TGTGCCAGTAGTCCGAGGACAGGCGATGGACGGACCAACGTCCTGACTTTC. It specifies CASSPRTGDGRTNVLTF.

This chain uses TRBV24-1 with TRBJ2-5, with 15 bases matching TRBD2. The germline V gene has CDR1 KGHDR and CDR2 SFDVKD. This CDR3 has 19 amino acids. Losses at the gene ends were 3 bases for V and 0 bases for J; bases not matched to a gene: 7. The CDR3 nucleotides read TGTGCCACCAGTGATGCCGGGACTAGCGGGGGGACGTACCAAGAGACCCAGTACTTC. Its protein product is CATSDAGTSGGTYQETQYF.

The rearrangement links TRBV2 to TRBJ2-2; 7 bases are a match to TRBD2. This CDR3 has 14 amino acids. V lost 2 bases to trimming and J lost 6 bases; unmatched junction nucleotides: 3. Germline lookup yields CDR1 SNHLY and CDR2 FYNNEI. CDR3 loop: CASSEWEGPGELFF. Written as DNA, the CDR3 is TGTGCCAGCAGTGAATGGGAGGGGCCCGGGGAGCTGTTTTTT.

This clone was recorded once. The chain combines TRBV7-7 with TRBJ2-5; TRBD2 matches 7 bases. From germline, CDR1 is SSHAT and CDR2 FNYEAQ (reference sequence). The CDR3 extends over 14 amino acids. The J segment lost 5 bases and the V segment lost 3 bases, leaving 6 bases of the junction unmatched. The CDR3 here is CASSFGLAEETQYF. The CDR3 DNA reads TGTGCCAGCAGCTTCGGGCTAGCGGAGGAGACCCAGTACTTC.

This chain links TRBV21-1 with TRBJ1-4; the tabulated D call, TRBD1, remains unverified against the DNA. TRBV21-1 is reported as a pseudogene. This CDR3 has 13 residues. The CDR3 DNA reads as TGTGCCAGCCCCCGGGACAGTAATGAAAAACTGTTTTTT. Amino acid sequence: CASPRDSNEKLFF.

V gene TRBV5-1 combines with J gene TRBJ2-7; tentatively, D is TRBD1 (6 bases). The CDR3 extends over 13 amino acids. The V end lost 0 bases, the J end lost 9 bases, and 13 bases lay between the germline ends. The V gene's germline CDR1 is SGHRS and CDR2 YFSETQ. In DNA form, the CDR3 reads TGCGCCAGCAGCTTGGCCCACAGGGAACGGCAGTACTTC. This gives the protein CASSLAHRERQYF. Full variable domain (missing parts from reference TRBV5-1 and TRBJ2-7): KAGVTQTPRYLIKTRGQQVTLSCSPISGHRSVSWYQQTPGQGLQFLFEYFSETQRNKGNFPGRFSGRQFSNSRSEMNVSTLELGDSALYLCASSLAHRERQYFGPGTRLTVT.

This chain joins TRBV19 and TRBJ1-6; D remains unclear. Per the germline V gene, CDR1 is LNHDA and CDR2 is SQIVND (reference sequence). This CDR3 has 14 residues. Trimming stripped 2 bases from V and 9 bases from J, with 11 bases between. The CDR3 spells CASSINGEGSPLHF. The CDR3, as DNA: TGTGCCAGTAGTATAAACGGGGAAGGTTCACCCCTCCACTTT. Supplemented by reference TRBV19 and TRBJ1-6, the full variable domain reads DGGITQSPKYLFRKEGQNVTLSCEQNLNHDAMYWYRQDPGQGLRLIYYSQIVNDFQKGDIAEGYSVSREKKESFPLTVTSAQKNPTAFYLCASSINGEGSPLHFGNGTRLTVT.

The chain is built from TRBV30 and TRBJ2-3; 7 bases are a match to TRBD1. Unmatched junction bases numbered 1, after V lost 1 base and J lost 0 bases. Germline values: CDR1 GTSNPN, CDR2 SVGIG (reference sequence). CDR3 length: 14 amino acids. CDR3: CAWSAGGSTDTQYF. DNA of the CDR3: TGTGCCTGGAGTGCAGGGGGAAGCACAGATACGCAGTATTTT.

A single count supports this clone. The chain is built from TRBV9 and TRBJ2-5; the match to TRBD1 covers 9 bases. Per germline, CDR1 SGDLS and CDR2 YYNGEE. V was pared by 0 bases and J by 4 bases, with 4 bases of the junction left unmatched. The CDR3 contains 15 residues. CDR3 sequence reads: CASSVEGTGRETQYF. CDR3 nucleotides: TGTGCCAGCAGCGTAGAGGGGACAGGGCGAGAGACCCAGTACTTC.

The genes are TRBV29-1 and TRBJ2-1; D not resolved. The CDR3 contains 11 residues. In germline, CDR1 is SQVTM, CDR2 ANQGSEA. With 4 bases removed from V and 10 bases from J, the gap between germline ends came to 11 bases. CDR3 sequence reads: CSVGAGLEQFF. Here the CDR3 DNA reads TGCAGCGTTGGGGCCGGCTTGGAGCAGTTCTTC.

This clone was recorded only once. The gene calls are TRBV5-5 and TRBJ2-1; TRBD1 aligns across 9 bases. The CDR3 extends over 19 amino acids. V lost 1 base to trimming and J lost 2 bases; unmatched junction nucleotides: 13. Per the germline V gene, CDR1 is SGHKS and CDR2 is YYEKEE (reference sequence). CDR3 sequence reads: CASSLTGDYRGHPYNEQFF. The CDR3 nucleotides read TGTGCCAGCAGCTTGACCGGGGATTACAGGGGGCACCCCTACAATGAGCAGTTCTTC.

CDR3 bases: TGTGCCAGCCGACAGGTCGCCACCGGGGAGCTGTTTTTT. As protein: CASRQVATGELFF. The chain combines TRBV12-3 or TRBV12-4 with TRBJ2-2; possibly TRBD1 for D (6 bases). The length of the CDR3 is 13 residues. V lost 8 bases and J 4 bases, leaving 11 bases between the germline ends.

V and J are TRBV6-2 or TRBV6-3 and TRBJ1-6; D might be TRBD1 (5 bases). Trimming removed 6 bases at V and 9 bases at J, with 18 bases between. Germline CDR1 reads MNHEY; CDR2 reads SVGEGT. This CDR3 region has 15 residues. The CDR3 loop reads CASSQQAIGVSPLHF. CDR3 DNA: TGTGCCAGCAGCCAACAGGCAATTGGGGTTTCACCCCTCCACTTT.

The CDR3 sequence is CASSQEGLQGDYGYTF. In nucleotides, the CDR3 is TGCGCCAGCAGCCAAGAAGGCCTACAGGGGGACTATGGCTACACCTTC. The rearrangement links TRBV4-3 to TRBJ1-2; 8 nucleotides match TRBD1. The CDR3 is made up of 16 amino acids. CDR1 is LGHNA and CDR2 is YSLEER in the germline V gene. Germline trimming cut 0 bases from V and 3 bases from J; bases unmatched to any gene: 6.

The rearrangement uses TRBV2 and TRBJ2-4, with 12 bases matching TRBD2. Germline trimming cut 2 bases from V and 14 bases from J; bases unmatched to any gene: 7. Germline CDR1 and CDR2: SNHLY and FYNNEI. The CDR3 is 14 residues long. The CDR3 loop is CASSERLAGGNEYF. The CDR3 nucleotides are TGTGCCAGCAGTGAAAGGCTAGCGGGGGGGAACGAGTACTTC. Looking up the rest from reference TRBV2 and TRBJ2-4 gives the full variable domain: EPEVTQTPSHQVTQMGQEVILRCVPISNHLYFYWYRQILGQKVEFLVSFYNNEISEKSEIFDDQFSVERPDGSNFTLKIRSTKLEDSAMYFCASSERLAGGNEYFGAGTRLSVL.

The chain uses TRBV28 and TRBJ1-4; a possible D gene is TRBD1 (5 bases). This CDR3 has 14 residues. Trimming shortened V by 5 bases and J by 6 bases, and 13 bases separated the two germline ends. Germline CDR1 is MDHEN and CDR2 is SYDVKM. In DNA form, the CDR3 reads TGTGCCAGCAGTATTATGGGGGGGGATGAAAAACTGTTTTTT. Amino acid sequence: CASSIMGGDEKLFF.

The chain recombines TRBV28 with TRBJ2-7, with D maybe TRBD2 (6 bases). V shed 3 bases and J shed 7 bases, with 16 bases lying between them. The CDR3 totals 14 residues. Germline loops: CDR1 MDHEN, CDR2 SYDVKM. CDR3 sequence reads: CASSLYAAGREQYF. The CDR3 nucleotides are TGTGCCAGCAGTTTGTACGCGGCGGGGAGGGAGCAGTACTTC.

J is TRBJ2-7 and V is TRBV11-2; D remains unclear. CDR3 length: 14 residues. Per germline, CDR1 SGHAT and CDR2 FQNNGV. The V gene lost 3 bases and the J gene lost 1 base, with 10 bases spanning the gap. The CDR3, as DNA: TGTGCCAGCAGCTTCGGTCCTTTTTCCTACGAGCAGTACTTC. Residues: CASSFGPFSYEQYF.

The chain recombines TRBV19 with TRBJ1-4; D possibly corresponds to TRBD1 (6 bases). Germline-derived CDR1 and CDR2 are LNHDA and SQIVND (reference sequence). This CDR3 is 15 amino acids long. Trimming took off 5 bases at V and 4 bases at J, with 14 bases between the two ends. The CDR3 nucleotides are TGTGCCAGTAGTTCACAGGGTGGTGTTAATGAAAAACTGTTTTTT. It yields the protein CASSSQGGVNEKLFF.

On this clone itself: The sample holds other DNA sequences that translate to the same CDR3. The V call is TRBV5-4, the J call TRBJ2-1; 10 bases align to TRBD2. The junction had 4 bases not matched to a gene; V was cut back by 0 bases and J by 7 bases. The germline gives CDR1 SGHNT, CDR2 YYREEE (reference sequence). The CDR3 runs to 15 residues. The CDR3 is CASSLGAGGPNEQFF. Here the CDR3 DNA reads TGTGCCAGCAGCTTGGGAGCGGGGGGGCCTAATGAGCAGTTCTTC.

This chain joins TRBV5-1 and TRBJ2-5, with a weak D call TRBD1 (6 bases). CDR3 length equals 15 residues. V dropped 5 bases and J dropped 1 base, with 15 bases sitting between them. Per germline, CDR1 SGHRS and CDR2 YFSETQ. The chain's CDR3 is CASSSEDRTQETQYF. CDR3 coding DNA: TGCGCCAGCAGTTCCGAGGACAGAACCCAAGAGACCCAGTACTTC.

This clone was seen only once. DNA for the CDR3: TGTGCCAGCTCACCAGCAGGGAACTATAATTCACCCCTCCACTTT. Amino acid sequence: CASSPAGNYNSPLHF. The rearrangement joins TRBV18 to TRBJ1-6, with D perhaps matching TRBD1 (5 bases). This CDR3 is built from 15 residues. Germline V gives CDR1 KGHSH, CDR2 LQKENI. V was pared by 2 bases and J by 3 bases, with 8 bases between.

The chain combines TRBV5-4 with TRBJ2-1; D gene ambiguous. Trimming cost V 4 bases and J 9 bases, with 8 bases left between them. In germline, CDR1 is SGHNT, CDR2 YYREEE (reference sequence). The CDR3 runs to 11 residues. The CDR3 coding sequence is TGTGCCAGCAGCGGCCACACTGAGCAGTTCTTC. Its translation: CASSGHTEQFF. The whole variable domain, remainder taken from reference TRBV5-4 and TRBJ2-1, is ETGVTQSPTHLIKTRGQQVTLRCSSQSGHNTVSWYQQALGQGPQFIFQYYREEENGRGNFPPRFSGLQFPNYSSELNVNALELDDSALYLCASSGHTEQFFGPGTRLTVL.

The chain employs TRBV4-1 and TRBJ2-3; D gene unclear. The germline V gene encodes CDR1 MGHRA and CDR2 YSYEKL. CDR3 length equals 13 residues. V was trimmed by 5 bases and J by 0 bases, leaving 6 bases between them. The DNA for the CDR3 is TGCGCCAGCAGCTTGGAGAGCACAGATACGCAGTATTTT. It codes for CASSLESTDTQYF.